Below, 19 T cell receptor beta chains from the same sample are listed, as sequenced in a study of metastatic and nonmetastatic thyroid tumors. The entire patient cohort was treatment-naive prior to thyroid surgery. TCRdb re-called the PCR reads with MiXCR. The sample shows fewer than 35,000 clones, 30% of them seen only once. The sequenced material came from blood. These receptor sequences come from a female donor with papillary thyroid cancer or a benign thyroid nodule (not recorded which). Some clones in this sample may be carry-over from other donors' samples.

The rearrangement uses TRBV19 and TRBJ1-1; TRBD1 aligns across 9 bases. Germline CDR1 is LNHDA and CDR2 is SQIVND (reference sequence). This CDR3 is 15 amino acids long. After removal of 7 bases from V and 2 bases from J, the junction contained 8 bases not matched to a gene. The CDR3 nucleotides are TGTGCCAGTACTTTACAGGGGGCGTTCAACACTGAAGCTTTCTTT. Its translation: CASTLQGAFNTEAFF.

This clone was seen repeatedly, ten times or more. V is TRBV5-1 and J is TRBJ2-1, with 11 bases matching TRBD2. The CDR3 is 15 residues long. CDR1 is SGHRS, CDR2 YFSETQ, per germline. Trimming took 2 bases from V and 9 from J; bases not matched to a gene: 7. CDR3 protein: CASSFTSGSSGEQFF. As DNA, the CDR3 is TGCGCCAGCAGCTTCACTAGCGGGAGTAGCGGTGAGCAGTTCTTC.

This clone was seen more than once but under ten times. The junction departs from germline at one end; a sequencing error may be responsible. The V call is TRBV12-3 or TRBV12-4, the J call TRBJ1-5; maybe TRBD1 (6 bases). The CDR3 has 14 residues. CDR3 nucleotide sequence: TGTACCAGCAGCCAAACAGGGAACAATCAGCCCCAGCATTTT. Translation gives CTSSQTGNNQPQHF.

The chain uses TRBV28 and TRBJ1-1, with 7 bases that match TRBD1. V trimming: 4 bases; J trimming: 5 bases; junction bases outside the gene matches: 7. This CDR3 comprises 14 residues. Germline V CDR1 and CDR2: MDHEN, SYDVKM. CDR3 residues: CASSSGGSRTEAFF. CDR3 DNA sequence: TGTGCCAGCAGTTCAGGGGGTTCTAGGACTGAAGCTTTCTTT.

This sequence joins TRBV4-1 and TRBJ2-7; D unresolved. Trimming shortened V by 1 base and J by 2 bases, and 12 bases separated the two germline ends. The CDR3 is made up of 15 amino acids. Germline assignment: CDR1 MGHRA and CDR2 YSYEKL. This CDR3 is CASSQVKVGPYEQYF. CDR3 coding DNA: TGCGCCAGCAGCCAAGTTAAGGTGGGCCCCTACGAGCAGTACTTC.

The CDR3 nucleotides read TGCAGTGCTAGACCGAGACAGGTCAACACTGAAGCTTTCTTT. Translation gives CSARPRQVNTEAFF. The chain couples TRBV20-1 to TRBJ1-1; D possibly corresponds to TRBD1 (6 bases). Germline V gene sequence: CDR1 DFQATT, CDR2 SNEGSKA (reference sequence). The CDR3 length is 14 residues. V shed 2 bases and J shed 2 bases, with 12 bases lying between them.

By sample share, this clone is medium-sized. The chain joins TRBV6-2 or TRBV6-3 to TRBJ2-7; D could derive from TRBD1 or TRBD2 (6 bases each). The CDR3 has 16 amino acids. Germline CDR1 and CDR2: MNHEY and SVGEGT. Trimming pared 7 bases from V and 2 bases from J, leaving 21 bases between. CDR3 region: CASTPSGAVATYEQYF. The CDR3, as DNA: TGTGCCAGCACCCCATCGGGGGCGGTCGCAACCTACGAGCAGTACTTC.

The CDR3 loop reads CASATTSGELFF. The CDR3 nucleotides are TGTGCTAGTGCCACCACGTCCGGGGAGCTGTTTTTT. V is TRBV12-5 and J is TRBJ2-2; no clear D gene. The CDR3 covers 12 residues. Looked up from germline, CDR1 is LGHNT and CDR2 is FRNRAP. V lost 7 bases, J lost 6 bases, and 9 bases lay in between.

The sample holds a few counts of this clone. The rearrangement uses TRBV27 and TRBJ2-5; D might be TRBD2 (7 bases). This CDR3 contains 15 residues. Trimming pared 5 bases from V and 4 bases from J, leaving 17 bases between. Per germline, CDR1 MNHEY and CDR2 SMNVEV (reference sequence). The CDR3 sequence: CASSAKGEGRETQYF. CDR3 in DNA: TGTGCCAGCAGTGCTAAGGGGGAGGGCAGAGAGACCCAGTACTTC.

At least ten counts were recorded for this clone. The gene calls are TRBV30 and TRBJ2-7; D may match TRBD1 or TRBD2 (6 bases each). In germline, CDR1 is GTSNPN, CDR2 SVGIG (reference sequence). V gave up 2 bases and J gave up 6 bases, with 14 bases separating them. This CDR3 is 13 amino acids long. CDR3 nucleotides: TGTGCCTGGAGTCAAGGAGGGGGTCGCGAGCAGTACTTC. Translation gives CAWSQGGGREQYF.

This clone was counted at least ten times. The genes are TRBV2 and TRBJ2-1, with 7 nucleotides matching TRBD2. This CDR3 region has 11 residues. V lost 8 bases to trimming and J lost 8 bases; unmatched junction nucleotides: 3. Germline assignment: CDR1 SNHLY and CDR2 FYNNEI. Here the CDR3 DNA reads TGTGCCAGCGTAGCGGGCTATGAGCAGTTCTTC. The encoded protein is CASVAGYEQFF.

The rearrangement joins TRBV19 to TRBJ1-1, with TRBD1 matching over 9 bases. V lost 5 bases to trimming and J lost 1 base; unmatched junction nucleotides: 11. CDR1 and CDR2 from the germline V gene are LNHDA and SQIVND (reference sequence). The CDR3 has 17 residues. CDR3 amino acids: CASSSLGTGRRNTEAFF. CDR3 in DNA: TGTGCCAGTAGTTCGCTCGGGACAGGGAGGAGGAACACTGAAGCTTTCTTT.

V usage is TRBV28 and J usage is TRBJ2-4, with D uncertain. The germline CDR1 and CDR2 sequences are MDHEN and SYDVKM. This CDR3 is 14 amino acids long. Trimming removed 6 bases at V and 6 bases at J, with 15 bases between. The CDR3 is CASSPPSDTNIQYF. The CDR3 DNA reads TGTGCCAGCAGCCCCCCTTCAGACACAAACATTCAGTACTTC.

This chain connects TRBV6-1 to TRBJ2-3, with D maybe TRBD2 (5 bases). V dropped 8 bases and J dropped 2 bases, with 11 bases sitting between them. The CDR3 is 13 amino acids. The V gene's germline CDR1 is MNHNS and CDR2 SASEGT. The CDR3, as DNA: TGTGCCAGCGAGGGTCCCTTCACAGATACGCAGTATTTT. It encodes CASEGPFTDTQYF.

This clone was seen ten or more times. V gene TRBV5-4 combines with J gene TRBJ1-1, with a possible D match to TRBD1 (5 bases). This CDR3 region has 13 residues. Germline CDR1 and CDR2: SGHNT and YYREEE (reference sequence). V dropped 4 bases and J dropped 2 bases, with 9 bases sitting between them. The CDR3 loop is CASSGTTNTEAFF. The CDR3 region has the DNA TGTGCCAGCAGCGGGACGACTAACACTGAAGCTTTCTTT. Full variable domain (outside the CDR3, taken from reference TRBV5-4 and TRBJ1-1): ETGVTQSPTHLIKTRGQQVTLRCSSQSGHNTVSWYQQALGQGPQFIFQYYREEENGRGNFPPRFSGLQFPNYSSELNVNALELDDSALYLCASSGTTNTEAFFGQGTRLTVV.

This clone is classed as medium-sized (0.01 to 0.1%). The chain is built from TRBV6-1 and TRBJ1-2; D is unresolved. The length of the CDR3 is 11 residues. V was pared by 4 bases and J by 2 bases, with 2 bases between. The germline V gene encodes CDR1 MNHNS and CDR2 SASEGT. The CDR3 reads CASSGNYGYTF. In DNA, the CDR3 is TGTGCCAGCAGTGGGAACTATGGCTACACCTTC.

This clone was seen a few times. The genes are TRBV12-3 or TRBV12-4 and TRBJ2-3, with a weak D call TRBD2 (7 bases). V was pared by 4 bases and J by 1 base, with 15 bases between. The CDR3 covers 16 residues. DNA of the CDR3: TGTGCCAGCAGTTCTGCGAGGGGGGGTGGCACAGATACGCAGTATTTT. Its protein is CASSSARGGGTDTQYF.

CDR3 residues: CASSSRGVGYEQYF. In nucleotides, the CDR3 is TGTGCCAGCAGCTCCCGGGGAGTCGGCTACGAGCAGTACTTC. The chain joins TRBV9 to TRBJ2-7, with D possibly being TRBD2 (5 bases). This CDR3 contains 14 residues. V lost 4 bases to trimming and J lost 3 bases, with 14 bases between them. Per the germline V gene, CDR1 is SGDLS and CDR2 is YYNGEE. Based on the CDR3 plus reference TRBV9 and TRBJ2-7, the full variable domain is DSGVTQTPKHLITATGQRVTLRCSPRSGDLSVYWYQQSLDQGLQFLIQYYNGEERAKGNILERFSAQQFPDLHSELNLSSLELGDSALYFCASSSRGVGYEQYFGPGTRLTVT.

The rearrangement joins TRBV20-1 to TRBJ1-2; no firm D call. Germline lookup yields CDR1 DFQATT and CDR2 SNEGSKA (reference sequence). Trimming removed 6 bases from V and 2 bases from J, with 13 bases in between. CDR3 size: 13 residues. CDR3 sequence (DNA): TGCAGTGCGAGACGGACGGGGAACTATGGCTACACCTTC. This sequence encodes CSARRTGNYGYTF.